The rows below give T cell receptor beta chains drawn from one sample of a study of T cell responses to AZD1222 COVID-19 vaccine. Profiled with immunoSEQ multiplex PCR; TCRdb holds only in-frame clones, not every one. Of under 300,000 clones in the sample, 93% were seen once. The sequenced sample was peripheral blood, obtained on day 0 of AZD1222 vaccination. These receptors were collected from an adult in good health. CDR3s include the opening cysteine and the closing phenylalanine or tryptophan. A D gene is named only where the DNA matches it firmly. Size tells how often a clone was seen (once, few, many) or the class of an expanded clone, and some rows leave it out.

V	J	D	size	DNA	CDR3
TRBV28	TRBJ1-2	TRBD1	NA	TGTGCCAGCAGTCTGGGGGGACAGGGGGCTGTAGGCTACACCTTC	CASSLGGQGAVGYTF
TRBV19	TRBJ1-4	TRBD1	NA	TGTGCCAGTAGTCTCTTTGTGGGACAGAATGAAAAACTGTTTTTT	CASSLFVGQNEKLFF
TRBV28	TRBJ2-7	TRBD2	NA	TGTGCCAGCAGTTTATGGGGTAGCGGGAGCCCCTACGAGCAGTACTTC	CASSLWGSGSPYEQYF
TRBV3-1/TRBV3-2	TRBJ2-7	NA	NA	TGTGCCAGCAGCCAAGGGCAGGGTCTTGGCGAGCAGTACTTC	CASSQGQGLGEQYF
TRBV6-5	TRBJ1-5	NA	few	TGTGCCAGCAGTTACGGGGAGGGATTTGGCAATCAGCCCCAGCATTTT	CASSYGEGFGNQPQHF
TRBV28	TRBJ1-4	NA	NA	TGTGCCAGCAGTCCCGGGGGAACTAATGAAAAACTGTTTTTT	CASSPGGTNEKLFF
TRBV18	TRBJ1-6	NA	NA	TGTGCCAGCTCACCAGGGAACAGTCCTAATTCACCCCTCCACTTT	CASSPGNSPNSPLHF
TRBV28	TRBJ2-7	NA	once	TGTGCCAGCAGTTTACCAACACCGGGGATGAGCGAGCAGTACTTC	CASSLPTPGMSEQYF
TRBV2	TRBJ2-3	NA	NA	TGTGCCAGCAGTGCTACAGGGGATACGCAGTATTTT	CASSATGDTQYF
TRBV4-1	TRBJ1-2	NA	NA	TGCGCCAGCAGCCAAGAGCCGGGGGCGTTTGGAGGCTACACCTTC	CASSQEPGAFGGYTF
TRBV3-1/TRBV3-2	TRBJ1-1	NA	NA	TGTGCCAGCAGCAAAGGTCGTGACACTGAAGCTTTCTTT	CASSKGRDTEAFF
TRBV6-5	TRBJ2-1	TRBD2	NA	TGTGCCAGCAGTTACTCGAAATTAGCGGGGGGGAATGAGCAGTTCTTC	CASSYSKLAGGNEQFF
TRBV3-1/TRBV3-2	TRBJ2-7	NA	NA	TGTGCCAGCAGCCAAGGGGGGGCCTATGGAGGCGAGCAGTACTTC	CASSQGGAYGGEQYF
TRBV7-2	TRBJ1-6	NA	once	TGTGCCAGCAGCTCACGACGCGTCTCACCCCTCCACTTT	CASSSRRVSPLHF
TRBV12-2	TRBJ2-1	NA	NA	TGTGCAAGTCGCTTAATTCCTGTCAACAATGAGCAGTTCTTC	CASRLIPVNNEQFF
TRBV7-9	TRBJ2-3	TRBD2	once	TGTGCCAGCAGGGGGGCCGGGAGGGGCCGCACAGATACGCAGTATTTT	CASRGAGRGRTDTQYF
TRBV19	TRBJ2-5	NA	NA	TGTGCCAGTAGACCAACAGGGATTCAAGAGACCCAGTACTTC	CASRPTGIQETQYF
TRBV6-1	TRBJ1-5	NA	NA	TGTGCCAGCAGTGAAGCACTAATCACCAGTTGGAATTATCAGCCCCAGCATTTT	CASSEALITSWNYQPQHF
TRBV18	TRBJ1-1	NA	NA	TGTGCCAGCTCACCTTCCCCCAGGGGTGAAGCTTTCTTT	CASSPSPRGEAFF
TRBV5-8	TRBJ2-4	NA	NA	TGTGCCAGCAGCGTGAGCGCGGGGGCTTTAGCCAAAAACATTCAGTACTTC	CASSVSAGALAKNIQYF
TRBV3-1/TRBV3-2	TRBJ1-5	NA	NA	TGTGCCAGCAGCCAAGACAGAGATCAGCCCCAGCATTTT	CASSQDRDQPQHF
TRBV7-9	TRBJ1-1	NA	NA	TGTGCCAGCAGCTTACAGGCCGCCGGGGGCCCTGAAGCTTTCTTT	CASSLQAAGGPEAFF
TRBV15	TRBJ1-1	TRBD1	NA	TGTGCCACCAGCAAACCGGGACAGGGACTGAACACTGAAGCTTTCTTT	CATSKPGQGLNTEAFF
TRBV28	TRBJ1-5	NA	NA	TGTGCCAGCTACCTGGGCAGGTCCAATCAGCCCCAGCATTTT	CASYLGRSNQPQHF
TRBV4-3	TRBJ2-7	NA	NA	TGCGCCAGCAGCCAAGTTCGGGGACCCTACGAGCAGTACTTC	CASSQVRGPYEQYF
TRBV28	TRBJ1-2	NA	NA	TGTGCCAGCTGGGATTCCGGGACAAATTATGGCTACACCTTC	CASWDSGTNYGYTF
TRBV5-8	TRBJ1-5	TRBD1	NA	TGTGCCAGCAGCACAGCAGGGGGCGAGGGCAATCAGCCCCAGCATTTT	CASSTAGGEGNQPQHF